Below are 26 T cell receptor beta chains sequenced from a single sample in a study of shared clonotypes between healthy human individuals (dated by TCRdb to about 2020). Library prep was done by the immunoSEQ multiplex PCR assay. TCRdb mirrors the immuneACCESS table, restricted to in-frame sequences. Some clones are absent from its copies; in checked studies, under half trace to an unresolved V gene, and the reason for the others is unknown. The sample records approximately 530,000 clones, 96% of which are singletons. The ten biggest clones cover roughly 0.06% of the sample. Sequencing was carried out using naive CD4+ T cells sorted from blood. The cell subset or site tag for this specimen amounts to: CD45RA+ positively selected. The source is a woman aged 30 to 39 in good health.

The chain joins TRBV5-1 to TRBJ1-5; D is unresolved. The V gene's germline CDR1 is SGHRS and CDR2 YFSETQ. V lost 4 bases and J 5 bases, leaving 13 bases between the germline ends. There are 14 residues in the CDR3. CDR3: CASSETGGHQPQHF. CDR3 sequence (DNA): TGCGCCAGCAGCGAGACGGGTGGCCATCAGCCCCAGCATTTT.

The gene calls are TRBV7-2 and TRBJ2-7; D tentatively reads TRBD1 or TRBD2 (5 bases each). Trimming left V 5 bases short and J 6 bases short, with 14 bases between. Germline V gene sequence: CDR1 SGHTA, CDR2 FQGNSA. The CDR3 has 13 residues. CDR3 loop: CASSQMERGEQYF. The CDR3 DNA reads as TGTGCCAGCAGCCAGATGGAGAGGGGCGAGCAGTACTTC. The whole variable domain, filled in from reference TRBV7-2 and TRBJ2-7, reads GAGVSQSPSNKVTEKGKDVELRCDPISGHTALYWYRQSLGQGLEFLIYFQGNSAPDKSGLPSDRFSAERTGGSVSTLTIQRTQQEDSAVYLCASSQMERGEQYFGPGTRLTVT.

The chain combines TRBV19 with TRBJ2-1; 15 nucleotides align to TRBD2. The CDR3 totals 15 residues. V shed 6 bases and J 7 bases; nucleotides not matched to a gene: 4. In germline, CDR1 is LNHDA, CDR2 SQIVND (reference sequence). The CDR3 spells CASSGTSGRRNEQFF. For the CDR3, the DNA is TGTGCCAGTAGCGGGACTAGCGGGAGGAGAAATGAGCAGTTCTTC.

The chain recombines TRBV29-1 with TRBJ1-3, with D hard to call. The V gene lost 7 bases and the J gene lost 1 base, with 5 bases spanning the gap. Germline V gene data show CDR1 as SQVTM and CDR2 as ANQGSEA. The CDR3 totals 11 residues. The CDR3 DNA reads TGCAGCGCTGATTCTGGAAACACCATATATTTT. It is translated as CSADSGNTIYF.

The chain has TRBV5-1 and TRBJ1-6; TRBD1 agrees at 10 bases. The CDR3 sequence is 17 residues long. Germline-derived CDR1 and CDR2 are SGHRS and YFSETQ. Trimming at V came to 4 bases and at J to 10 bases, leaving 14 bases not matched to a gene. The DNA for the CDR3 is TGCGCCAGCAGCCCCCAAGCCGGGACAGGGGTACTATCACCCCTCCACTTT. Its protein product is CASSPQAGTGVLSPLHF.

The chain recombines TRBV5-1 with TRBJ1-6, with D perhaps TRBD1 (6 bases). The ends were cut back, 1 base at V and 5 bases at J, with 10 bases in the middle. The V gene's germline CDR1 is SGHRS and CDR2 YFSETQ. The CDR3 is 15 amino acids. DNA for the CDR3: TGCGCCAGCAGCTTGAGTACAGGGAATAATTCACCCCTCCACTTT. It specifies CASSLSTGNNSPLHF.

The V gene is TRBV5-1, the J gene TRBJ1-5, with 7 bases lining up with TRBD1. J lost 3 bases, V lost 1 base, and 4 bases had no gene match. The CDR3 covers 15 residues. CDR1 is SGHRS and CDR2 is YFSETQ in the germline V gene. CDR3 amino acids: CASSLTGADNQPQHF. CDR3 DNA sequence: TGCGCCAGCAGCTTGACAGGGGCAGACAATCAGCCCCAGCATTTT.

The CDR3 DNA follows: TGCGCCAGCAGGGACCCTACAGGGTACGAGCAGTACTTC. It translates to CASRDPTGYEQYF. The chain links TRBV5-1 to TRBJ2-5; D possibly corresponds to TRBD1 (6 bases). The J call may be faulty, since TRBJ2-7 better matches the DNA end. The V gene's germline CDR1 is SGHRS and CDR2 YFSETQ. The CDR3 runs to 13 residues.

The chain links TRBV27 to TRBJ2-7, with D tentatively TRBD1 (8 bases). Per germline, CDR1 MNHEY and CDR2 SMNVEV (reference sequence). This CDR3 region has 16 residues. V gave up 5 bases and J gave up 4 bases, with 21 bases separating them. CDR3 sequence: CASSQRTGRAVYEQYF. CDR3 in DNA: TGTGCCAGCAGTCAAAGGACAGGGAGGGCAGTATACGAGCAGTACTTC.

This rearrangement joins TRBV19 to TRBJ2-7; 7 positions match TRBD1. The V and J ends lost 5 bases and 3 bases, in that order; junction bases with no gene match: 7. This CDR3 is 14 amino acids long. Looked up from germline, CDR1 is LNHDA and CDR2 is SQIVND (reference sequence). The CDR3 sequence is CASSATGTYYEQYF. As DNA, the CDR3 is TGTGCCAGTAGTGCGACAGGGACCTACTACGAGCAGTACTTC.

In its sample, this clone was seen once. CDR3 bases: TGTGCCAGCAGCCCCGGTAGCGGTAGCACAGATACGCAGTATTTT. This translates into CASSPGSGSTDTQYF. The genes are TRBV5-8 and TRBJ2-3, with a possible D match to TRBD2 (6 bases). V was clipped by 4 bases and J by 0 bases, with 12 bases between them. This CDR3 spans 15 amino acids. Germline assignment: CDR1 SGHTS and CDR2 YDEGEE.

The CDR3 protein is CASSTWRTGELFF. The DNA for the CDR3 is TGTGCCAGTAGTACCTGGAGAACCGGGGAGCTGTTTTTT. This sequence joins TRBV19 and TRBJ2-2; D ambiguous. The V end lost 4 bases, the J end lost 5 bases, and 8 bases lay between the germline ends. There are 13 residues in the CDR3. Per the germline V gene, CDR1 is LNHDA and CDR2 is SQIVND (reference sequence).

This chain links TRBV9 with TRBJ2-2; 7 positions agree with TRBD2. CDR3 length: 16 residues. Germline V lookup: CDR1 SGDLS, CDR2 YYNGEE. J lost 6 bases, V lost 0 bases, and 8 bases had no gene match. The CDR3: CASSVAVWAGAGELFF. The DNA of the CDR3 is TGTGCCAGCAGCGTAGCAGTCTGGGCGGGAGCCGGGGAGCTGTTTTTT.

This chain uses TRBV5-1 with TRBJ2-1; 10 nucleotides agree with TRBD2. The ends lost 7 bases at V and 4 bases at J; junction bases unmatched: 8. Germline V gene data show CDR1 as SGHRS and CDR2 as YFSETQ. The CDR3 has 15 residues. The CDR3 DNA sequence: TGCGCCAGCGGATCTAGCGGGAGCCGATACAATGAGCAGTTCTTC. This codes for CASGSSGSRYNEQFF. The complete variable domain, with remaining parts taken from reference TRBV5-1 and TRBJ2-1, reads KAGVTQTPRYLIKTRGQQVTLSCSPISGHRSVSWYQQTPGQGLQFLFEYFSETQRNKGNFPGRFSGRQFSNSRSEMNVSTLELGDSALYLCASGSSGSRYNEQFFGPGTRLTVL.

This rearrangement joins TRBV6-5 to TRBJ2-7; D might be TRBD1 (6 bases). The CDR3 totals 14 residues. The V gene's germline CDR1 is MNHEY and CDR2 SVGAGI. V was cut by 10 bases and J by 5 bases, with 21 bases left in between. DNA of the CDR3: TGTGCCATCGCCCCCTCCCGAGGGGACAACGAGCAGTACTTC. It translates to CAIAPSRGDNEQYF.

This chain joins TRBV27 and TRBJ2-7; TRBD1 agrees at 8 bases. The CDR3 has 12 amino acids. V shed 6 bases, J shed 6 bases, and the junction held 4 bases outside the gene matches. Germline CDR1 MNHEY, CDR2 SMNVEV (reference sequence). The CDR3 DNA sequence: TGTGCCAGCAGGGACAGGGCGGCCGAGCAGTACTTC. Amino acid sequence: CASRDRAAEQYF.

This chain joins TRBV27 and TRBJ1-4; TRBD1 agrees at 12 bases. With 6 bases clipped from V and 8 bases from J, the junction kept 10 bases outside the gene matches. This CDR3 is 16 amino acids long. The V gene's germline CDR1 is MNHEY and CDR2 SMNVEV (reference sequence). The CDR3 region is CASRPGQGAGREKLFF. Written as DNA, the CDR3 is TGTGCCAGCAGACCGGGACAGGGGGCGGGAAGAGAAAAACTGTTTTTT.

Notes on this clone: Other DNA sequences within the sample encode an identical CDR3. The rearrangement links TRBV30 to TRBJ2-1; D is uncertain. In germline, CDR1 is GTSNPN, CDR2 SVGIG (reference sequence). This CDR3 contains 11 residues. The germline V and J ends were trimmed by 3 bases and 4 bases, with 4 bases remaining between them. Written as DNA, the CDR3 is TGTGCCTGGAGCGTGTACAATGAGCAGTTCTTC. Translated, it gives CAWSVYNEQFF.

The chain recombines TRBV2 with TRBJ2-7; D not resolved. This CDR3 region has 14 residues. CDR1 and CDR2 (germline): SNHLY, FYNNEI. V gave up 0 bases and J gave up 1 base, with 7 bases separating them. The CDR3 bases are TGTGCCAGCAGTGAAGCGCTCCAATCCTACGAGCAGTACTTC. Encoded protein: CASSEALQSYEQYF.

The chain couples TRBV5-4 to TRBJ2-5; D is unclear. The CDR3 has 12 amino acids. Germline loops: CDR1 SGHNT, CDR2 YYREEE (reference sequence). With 1 base removed from V and 5 bases from J, the gap between germline ends came to 6 bases. The CDR3 loop reads CASSLSPETQYF. In nucleotides, the CDR3 is TGTGCCAGCAGCTTGAGTCCCGAGACCCAGTACTTC.

This rearrangement joins TRBV27 to TRBJ2-1; possibly TRBD2 for D (6 bases). The germline gives CDR1 MNHEY, CDR2 SMNVEV (reference sequence). V was cut by 4 bases and J by 10 bases, with 20 bases left in between. This CDR3 is 15 amino acids long. Written as DNA, the CDR3 is TGTGCCAGCAGTTATTCGAGGAGGGTTAGGGAGGAGCAGTTCTTC. Translated, it gives CASSYSRRVREEQFF.

The genes are TRBV7-8 and TRBJ2-1, with 10 bases identical to TRBD2. CDR3 length: 16 residues. Losses at the gene ends were 4 bases for V and 9 bases for J; bases not matched to a gene: 12. Looked up from germline, CDR1 is SGHVS and CDR2 is FQNEAQ. The CDR3 loop reads CASSSGVAGGRGEQFF. The CDR3 bases are TGTGCCAGCAGCTCCGGGGTAGCGGGAGGTAGGGGTGAGCAGTTCTTC.

CDR3 DNA: TGCGCCAGCAGCCCGTTCCCTTTATTGAACTCTGGGGCCAACGTCCTGACTTTC. As protein: CASSPFPLLNSGANVLTF. The chain employs TRBV5-1 and TRBJ2-6; D uncertain. The CDR3 totals 18 residues. V lost 4 bases, J lost 0 bases, and 17 bases lay in between. Germline values: CDR1 SGHRS, CDR2 YFSETQ.

The V gene is TRBV7-9, the J gene TRBJ2-4, with a weak D call TRBD1 (5 bases). Germline V gene sequence: CDR1 SEHNR, CDR2 FQNEAQ (reference sequence). The length of the CDR3 is 15 residues. V dropped 5 bases and J dropped 0 bases, with 11 bases sitting between them. This chain's CDR3 is CASSPGWLAKNIQYF. As DNA, the CDR3 is TGTGCCAGCAGCCCAGGGTGGCTAGCCAAAAACATTCAGTACTTC.

V is TRBV6-5 and J is TRBJ2-5; 7 positions match TRBD1. The CDR3 has 13 residues. Germline-derived CDR1 and CDR2 are MNHEY and SVGAGI. The V segment lost 4 bases and the J segment 2 bases; nucleotides outside the gene matches: 1. The CDR3, as DNA: TGTGCCAGCAGTTCGACAGGGCAAGAGACCCAGTACTTC. It yields the protein CASSSTGQETQYF.

Concerning this clone: This same CDR3 is encoded by further DNA sequences in the sample. CDR3 nucleotide sequence: TGTGCCAGCACTACCGCACCCTACGAGCAGTACTTC. Protein sequence: CASTTAPYEQYF. The chain recombines TRBV28 with TRBJ2-7; D unresolved. Germline V gives CDR1 MDHEN, CDR2 SYDVKM. The CDR3 runs 12 residues. V was clipped by 7 bases and J by 2 bases, with 9 bases between them.